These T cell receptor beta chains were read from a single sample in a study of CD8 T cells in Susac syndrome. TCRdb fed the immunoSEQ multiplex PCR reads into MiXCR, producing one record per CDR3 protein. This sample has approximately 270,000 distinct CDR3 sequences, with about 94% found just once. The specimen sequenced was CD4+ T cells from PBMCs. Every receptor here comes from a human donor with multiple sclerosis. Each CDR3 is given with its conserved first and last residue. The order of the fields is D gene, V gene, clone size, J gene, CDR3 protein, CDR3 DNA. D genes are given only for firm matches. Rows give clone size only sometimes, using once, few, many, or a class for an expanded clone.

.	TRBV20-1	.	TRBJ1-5	CSARDWGAGGQPQHF	TGCAGTGCTAGAGATTGGGGGGCCGGGGGACAGCCCCAGCATTTT
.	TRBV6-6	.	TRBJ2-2	CASRRYSGELFF	TGTGCCAGCAGGCGATACAGCGGGGAGCTGTTTTTT
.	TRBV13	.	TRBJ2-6	CASSSTGANVLTF	TGTGCCAGCAGCTCTACTGGGGCCAACGTCCTGACTTTC
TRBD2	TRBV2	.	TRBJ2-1	CASTTSGNAYNEQFF	TGTGCCAGCACGACTAGCGGGAACGCATACAATGAGCAGTTCTTC
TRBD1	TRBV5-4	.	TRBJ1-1	CASSPGGNRGGTEAFF	TGTGCCAGCAGCCCTGGGGGGAACAGGGGTGGGACTGAAGCTTTCTTT
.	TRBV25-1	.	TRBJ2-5	CASSEFRVGETQYF	TGTGCCAGCAGTGAATTCAGGGTAGGAGAGACCCAGTACTTC
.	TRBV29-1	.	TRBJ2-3	CSVSPVARDTQYF	TGCAGCGTCTCCCCGGTAGCCAGGGATACGCAGTATTTT
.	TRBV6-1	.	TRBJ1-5	CASSGKPGQSANQPQHF	TGTGCCAGCAGTGGAAAACCGGGACAATCGGCAAATCAGCCCCAGCATTTT
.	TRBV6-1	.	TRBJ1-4	CASSETGLTNEKLFF	TGTGCCAGCAGTGAAACCGGGCTCACTAATGAAAAACTGTTTTTT
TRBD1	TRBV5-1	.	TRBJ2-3	CASSTGDTDTQYF	TGCGCCAGCAGCACAGGGGACACAGATACGCAGTATTTT
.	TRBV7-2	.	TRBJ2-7	CASSLEVAREQYF	TGTGCCAGCAGCTTAGAGGTAGCTCGCGAGCAGTACTTC
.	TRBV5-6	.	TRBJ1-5	CASSLAQSNQPQHF	TGTGCCAGCAGCTTGGCACAGAGCAATCAGCCCCAGCATTTT
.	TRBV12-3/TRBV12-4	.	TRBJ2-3	CASSLSSAGPLSGTQYF	TGTGCCAGCAGTTTATCCTCAGCAGGCCCGCTCTCGGGTACGCAGTATTTT
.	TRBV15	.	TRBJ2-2	CATSRDSGILTGELFF	TGTGCCACCAGCAGAGATTCGGGGATCTTGACCGGGGAGCTGTTTTTT
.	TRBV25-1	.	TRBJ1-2	CASSASGLPSRYTF	TGTGCCAGCAGTGCTTCGGGACTCCCCAGTCGCTACACCTTC
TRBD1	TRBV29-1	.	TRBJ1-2	CSVEIGQAKGGYTF	TGCAGCGTTGAAATAGGACAGGCCAAGGGGGGCTACACCTTC
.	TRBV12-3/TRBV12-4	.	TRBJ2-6	CASTYGVVSGANVLTF	TGTGCCAGCACCTACGGGGTGGTCTCTGGGGCCAACGTCCTGACTTTC
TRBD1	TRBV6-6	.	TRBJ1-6	CASSPDRANSPLHF	TGTGCCAGCAGCCCCGACAGGGCTAATTCACCCCTCCACTTT
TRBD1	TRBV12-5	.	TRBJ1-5	CASGLGTGTNQPQHF	TGTGCTAGTGGTTTGGGGACAGGGACCAATCAGCCCCAGCATTTT
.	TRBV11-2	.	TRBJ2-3	CASSLGFDTDTQYF	TGTGCCAGCAGCTTAGGATTTGACACAGATACGCAGTATTTT
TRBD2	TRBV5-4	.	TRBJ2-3	CASSLRLAGLPADTQYF	TGTGCCAGCAGCTTGCGACTAGCGGGACTTCCAGCAGATACGCAGTATTTT
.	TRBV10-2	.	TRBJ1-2	CASSERGVAGSGYGYTF	TGCGCCAGCAGTGAACGCGGGGTCGCGGGTAGTGGCTATGGCTACACCTTC
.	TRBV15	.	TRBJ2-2	CATRDPNTGELFF	TGTGCCACCCGGGACCCCAACACCGGGGAGCTGTTTTTT
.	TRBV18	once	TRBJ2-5	CASSLPPGGTQYF	TGTGCCAGCTCACTACCCCCCGGGGGGACCCAGTACTTC
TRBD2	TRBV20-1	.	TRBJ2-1	CSARLGLAGALIGEQFF	TGCAGTGCTAGATTGGGACTAGCGGGAGCTCTAATTGGTGAGCAGTTCTTC
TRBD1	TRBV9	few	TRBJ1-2	CASSTGDYGYTF	TGTGCCAGCAGCACAGGGGACTATGGCTACACCTTC
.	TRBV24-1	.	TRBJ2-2	CATSRVGGELFF	TGTGCCACCAGCAGGGTTGGCGGGGAGCTGTTTTTT
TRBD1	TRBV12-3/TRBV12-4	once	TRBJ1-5	CASSFTGDRASNQPQHF	TGTGCCAGCAGTTTTACTGGGGACAGAGCCAGCAATCAGCCCCAGCATTTT
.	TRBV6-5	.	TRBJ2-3	CASSYSTTGARTQYF	TGTGCCAGCAGTTACTCGACAACGGGGGCACGAACGCAGTATTTT
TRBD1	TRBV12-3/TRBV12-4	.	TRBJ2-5	CASSLIGGGLETQYF	TGTGCCAGCAGTTTAATAGGGGGCGGGTTAGAGACCCAGTACTTC
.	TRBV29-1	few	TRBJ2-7	CSVEDGRHYEQYF	TGCAGCGTTGAAGATGGCAGACACTACGAGCAGTACTTC
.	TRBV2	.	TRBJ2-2	CASSEDRHTGELFF	TGTGCCAGCAGTGAGGACAGACACACCGGGGAGCTGTTTTTT
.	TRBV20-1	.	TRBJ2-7	CSASPDTYEQYF	TGCAGTGCTAGCCCAGATACCTACGAGCAGTACTTC
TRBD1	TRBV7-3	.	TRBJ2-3	CASSPGQGLGTDTQYF	TGTGCCAGCAGCCCAGGACAGGGGTTAGGCACAGATACGCAGTATTTT
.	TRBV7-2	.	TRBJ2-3	CASSLAPGWDTQYF	TGTGCCAGCAGCTTAGCGCCGGGGTGGGATACGCAGTATTTT
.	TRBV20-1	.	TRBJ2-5	CSASKGAAGGETQYF	TGCAGTGCTTCTAAGGGAGCGGCCGGGGGAGAGACCCAGTACTTC
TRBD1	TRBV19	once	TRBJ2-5	CASRRQGALETQYF	TGTGCCAGTAGGAGACAGGGGGCGCTGGAGACCCAGTACTTC
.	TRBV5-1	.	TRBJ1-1	CASTRTGPGTEAFF	TGCGCCAGCACCCGAACAGGGCCGGGCACTGAAGCTTTCTTT
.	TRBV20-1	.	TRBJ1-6	CSASSTSSSPLHF	TGCAGTGCTAGCTCCACATCGTCCTCACCCCTCCACTTT
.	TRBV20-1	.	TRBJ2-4	CSAGDLAKNIQYF	TGCAGTGCTGGGGATCTAGCCAAAAACATTCAGTACTTC
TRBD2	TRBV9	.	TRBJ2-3	CASGLAGGRTDTQYF	TGTGCCAGCGGCCTAGCGGGGGGCCGCACAGATACGCAGTATTTT
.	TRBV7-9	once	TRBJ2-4	CASSFDTGNIQYF	TGTGCCAGCAGCTTTGATACGGGGAACATTCAGTACTTC
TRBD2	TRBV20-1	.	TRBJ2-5	CSPDTSGSLETQYF	TGCAGCCCCGACACTAGCGGGAGTTTGGAGACCCAGTACTTC
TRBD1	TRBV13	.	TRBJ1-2	CASSKSGTGTDDTTF	TGTGCCAGCAGCAAGAGTGGGACCGGGACAGATGATACAACCTTC
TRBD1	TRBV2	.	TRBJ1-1	CASRRTGGVNTEAFF	TGTGCCAGCAGGAGAACAGGGGGAGTGAACACTGAAGCTTTCTTT
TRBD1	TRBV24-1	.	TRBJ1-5	CATQDRQHQPQHF	TGTGCCACCCAGGACAGGCAGCATCAGCCCCAGCATTTT
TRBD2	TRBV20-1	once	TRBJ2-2	CSAAGTSGSPRPTGELFF	TGCAGTGCCGCCGGGACTAGCGGGAGCCCCCGCCCCACCGGGGAGCTGTTTTTT
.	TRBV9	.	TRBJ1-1	CASSVGMETEAFF	TGTGCCAGCAGCGTAGGAATGGAAACTGAAGCTTTCTTT
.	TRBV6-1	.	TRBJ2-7	CASSPSFQNYEQYF	TGTGCCAGCAGCCCGTCCTTCCAAAACTACGAGCAGTACTTC
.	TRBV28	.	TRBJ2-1	CASSLSSDHSYNEQFF	TGTGCCAGCAGTTTATCCAGCGATCACTCCTACAATGAGCAGTTCTTC